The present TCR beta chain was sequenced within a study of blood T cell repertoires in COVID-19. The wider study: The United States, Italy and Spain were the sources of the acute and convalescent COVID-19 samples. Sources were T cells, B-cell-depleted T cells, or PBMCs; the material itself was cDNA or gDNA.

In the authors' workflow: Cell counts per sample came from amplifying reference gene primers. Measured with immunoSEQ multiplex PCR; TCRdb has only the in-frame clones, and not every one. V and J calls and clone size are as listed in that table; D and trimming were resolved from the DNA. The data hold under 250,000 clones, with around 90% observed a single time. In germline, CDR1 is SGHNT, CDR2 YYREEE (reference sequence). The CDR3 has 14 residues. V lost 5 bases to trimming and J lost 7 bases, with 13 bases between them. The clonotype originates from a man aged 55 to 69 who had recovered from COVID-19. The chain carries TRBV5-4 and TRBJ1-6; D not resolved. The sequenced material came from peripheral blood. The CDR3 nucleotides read TGTGCCAGCAGAACGGGATCTACGAATTCACCCCTCCACTTT. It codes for CASRTGSTNSPLHF.